This T cell receptor (beta chain) was sequenced for a study of CD8+CD57+ T cells in acquired aplastic anemia. Study in general: Sorted CD4+ and CD8+ cells yielded 2.5 to 3.5 ug of DNA on average.

Genomic DNA acted as the template from which TCR beta VDJ combination and CDR3 sequence profiling were carried out. TCRdb called the reads again in MiXCR, with one record for every CDR3 protein. The table records about 200,000 distinct CDR3 sequences, roughly 50% of them present only once. Trimming took 5 bases from V and 1 from J; bases not matched to a gene: 11. Germline values: CDR1 LNHDA, CDR2 SQIVND (reference sequence). This CDR3 has 16 amino acids. Only patients with CD8+CD57+ cell expansion on flow cytometry were chosen for sequencing. Note on this clonotype: It may be a read error: a sequence one base away is much more abundant. In this CDR3 the conserved last residue, phenylalanine or tryptophan, is missing, so a read error is likely.

The V and J genes are TRBV19 and TRBJ2-7, with 7 bases matching TRBD2. The origin of this receptor is a human donor with aplastic anemia. Sequencing was carried out using sorted CD4+, CD8+, or CD8+CD57+ T cells (not recorded which) from PBMCs. The CDR3 DNA reads as TGTGCCAGTAGTTCTTCTAGCGGTGATGCTTCCTACGAGCAGTACTTA. Encoded protein: CASSSSSGDASYEQYL.